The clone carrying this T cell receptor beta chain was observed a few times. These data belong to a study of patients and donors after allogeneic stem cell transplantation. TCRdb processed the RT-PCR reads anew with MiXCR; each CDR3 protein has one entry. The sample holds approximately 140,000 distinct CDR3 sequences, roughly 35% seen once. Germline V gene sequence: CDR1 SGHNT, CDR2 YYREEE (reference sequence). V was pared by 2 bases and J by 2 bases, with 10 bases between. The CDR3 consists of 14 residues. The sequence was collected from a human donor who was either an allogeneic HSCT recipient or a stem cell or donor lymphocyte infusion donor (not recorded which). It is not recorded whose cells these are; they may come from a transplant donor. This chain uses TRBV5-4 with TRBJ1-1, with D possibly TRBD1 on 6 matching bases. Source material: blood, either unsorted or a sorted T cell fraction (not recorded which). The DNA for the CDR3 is TGTGCCAGCAGCTTCTCGGACAGCAACACTGAAGCTTTCTTT. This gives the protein CASSFSDSNTEAFF.